This T cell receptor (beta chain) was captured by sequencing in a study of cytomegalovirus exposure and HLA in healthy donors. This cohort consisted of healthy bone marrow donors. Donors likely had unrecorded immune exposures despite being nominally healthy when sampled. In the PCR, 60 Vbeta and 13 Jbeta primers were used. Sequencing was performed with immunoSEQ multiplex PCR; in TCRdb, only in-frame clones are kept and a portion is missing. The data hold 50,000 to 65,000 clones, with roughly 70% observed a single time. The germline V and J ends were trimmed by 1 base and 9 bases, with 24 bases remaining between them. Germline V gene sequence: CDR1 LNHDA, CDR2 SQIVND (reference sequence). The CDR3 has 17 amino acids.

The chain joins TRBV19 to TRBJ1-1, with D possibly TRBD1 on 6 matching bases. Sequencing input: PBMCs. The source is a man between 50 and 59 years old in good health and CMV-seropositive. In nucleotides, the CDR3 is TGTGCCAGTAGTATAGTTGGTCTTCGGGTCGCCAGGGGTCAAGCTTTCTTT. It translates to CASSIVGLRVARGQAFF. The complete variable domain, with remaining parts taken from reference TRBV19 and TRBJ1-1, reads DGGITQSPKYLFRKEGQNVTLSCEQNLNHDAMYWYRQDPGQGLRLIYYSQIVNDFQKGDIAEGYSVSREKKESFPLTVTSAQKNPTAFYLCASSIVGLRVARGQAFFGQGTRLTVV.